These T cell receptor beta chains were read from a single sample in a study of T-cell memory formation after mild COVID-19. Using its own MiXCR run on the 5' RACE reads, TCRdb lists one record per CDR3 protein. In the table there are approximately 210,000 distinct CDR3 sequences, approximately 30% of which are singletons. The sample consisted of PBMCs or a T cell subset sorted from them (not recorded which). The receptors stem from an adult woman who had mild COVID-19 (a few samples of this study predate the infection). Cell type and time point are not known. Each CDR3 is given with its conserved first and last residue. The order of the fields is CDR3 protein, CDR3 DNA, V gene, clone size, D gene, J gene. A D gene is named only where the DNA matches it firmly. Size tells how often a clone was seen (once, few, many) or the class of an expanded clone, and some rows leave it out.

CDR3: CASSFSPGELFF; DNA: TGTGCCAGCAGCTTTAGTCCCGGGGAGCTGTTTTTT; V: TRBV7-6; size: few; D: .; J: TRBJ2-2
CDR3: CASSGSGVGNYGYTF; DNA: TGTGCCAGCAGTGGCTCAGGGGTAGGTAACTATGGCTACACCTTC; V: TRBV25-1; size: .; D: .; J: TRBJ1-2
CDR3: CASSQEDYEQYF; DNA: TGCGCCAGCAGTCAGGAGGACTACGAGCAGTACTTC; V: TRBV4-1; size: .; D: .; J: TRBJ2-7
CDR3: CATSRDQRQETQYF; DNA: TGTGCCACCAGCAGAGATCAGCGGCAAGAGACCCAGTACTTC; V: TRBV15; size: few; D: .; J: TRBJ2-5
CDR3: CASSQRGGGNTEAFF; DNA: TGTGCCAGCAGCCAACGCGGAGGAGGGAACACTGAAGCTTTCTTT; V: TRBV3-1; size: .; D: .; J: TRBJ1-1
CDR3: CASSQGSLLPAEQFF; DNA: TGCGCCAGCAGCCAAGGGTCGTTGCTCCCCGCTGAGCAGTTCTTC; V: TRBV4-3; size: .; D: .; J: TRBJ2-1
CDR3: CASSLGLGLEKLFF; DNA: TGTGCCAGCAGCTTAGGGCTCGGGCTGGAAAAACTGTTTTTT; V: TRBV11-2; size: .; D: .; J: TRBJ1-4
CDR3: CATSPQGAEETQYF; DNA: TGTGCCACCAGTCCACAGGGGGCGGAAGAGACCCAGTACTTC; V: TRBV24-1; size: .; D: TRBD1; J: TRBJ2-5
CDR3: CSARVGDREPGANVLTF; DNA: TGCAGTGCTAGAGTAGGGGACAGGGAACCTGGGGCCAACGTCCTGACTTTC; V: TRBV20-1; size: few; D: TRBD1; J: TRBJ2-6
CDR3: CASSSRPGELFF; DNA: TGTGCCAGCAGCTCCAGGCCCGGGGAGCTGTTTTTT; V: TRBV11-3; size: .; D: .; J: TRBJ2-2
CDR3: CASSVDRDPRRETQYF; DNA: TGTGCCAGCAGCGTAGACCGGGACCCAAGGAGGGAGACCCAGTACTTC; V: TRBV9; size: .; D: .; J: TRBJ2-5
CDR3: CASSSTSGGPYEQYF; DNA: TGTGCCAGCAGCTCGACTAGCGGGGGGCCCTACGAGCAGTACTTC; V: TRBV5-6; size: .; D: TRBD2; J: TRBJ2-7
CDR3: CASSLALGAGNTDTQYF; DNA: TGTGCCAGCAGCTTGGCCTTGGGGGCAGGGAACACAGATACGCAGTATTTT; V: TRBV5-5; size: few; D: .; J: TRBJ2-3
CDR3: CASSLVGGSDTGELFF; DNA: TGTGCCAGCAGCTTGGTCGGGGGGTCTGACACCGGGGAGCTGTTTTTT; V: TRBV5-5; size: few; D: TRBD2; J: TRBJ2-2
CDR3: CASSFTRGFRSEQYF; DNA: TGTGCCAGCAGTTTCACCAGGGGGTTTCGGAGCGAGCAGTACTTC; V: TRBV12-3/TRBV12-4; size: few; D: TRBD1; J: TRBJ2-7
CDR3: CASSSRETQYF; DNA: TGTGCCAGCAGCTCTCGGGAGACCCAGTACTTC; V: TRBV11-2; size: .; D: .; J: TRBJ2-5
CDR3: CASSQDGGSPLHF; DNA: TGTGCCAGCAGCCAAGATGGGGGGTCACCCCTCCACTTT; V: TRBV3-1; size: .; D: .; J: TRBJ1-6